This T cell receptor (beta chain) is drawn from a study of blood T cell repertoires in COVID-19. The CDR3 has 16 residues. CDR1 and CDR2 from the germline V gene are SGHTA and FQGNSA. V shed 4 bases and J shed 1 base, with 16 bases lying between them. Here immunoSEQ multiplex PCR was the method, and the copy in TCRdb shows in-frame clones only, minus some. The sample records roughly 63,000 clones, approximately 89% being singletons. V and J are TRBV7-2 and TRBJ1-1; D gene uncertain. The sequence derives from a human donor in a cohort sampled during active COVID-19. Input material: peripheral blood. The chain's CDR3 is CASSYPTGLRNTEAFF. CDR3 in DNA: TGTGCCAGCAGCTACCCTACTGGTCTACGGAACACTGAAGCTTTCTTT. The full variable domain, with the rest looked up from reference TRBV7-2 and TRBJ1-1, is GAGVSQSPSNKVTEKGKDVELRCDPISGHTALYWYRQSLGQGLEFLIYFQGNSAPDKSGLPSDRFSAERTGGSVSTLTIQRTQQEDSAVYLCASSYPTGLRNTEAFFGQGTRLTVV.